This T cell receptor beta chain was profiled in a study of blood T cells in healthy people across ages. A J-beta primer mix and a sample-barcoded 5' primer were used in a second PCR of roughly 7 to 12 cycles. TCRdb fed the 5' RACE reads into MiXCR, producing one record per CDR3 protein. The repertoire holds fewer than 800,000 distinct CDR3 sequences, 20% to 25% seen once, with approximately 3.7% in the top ten. The TCR sequence derives from a man between 65 and 79 years old in good health. Sequenced: blood.

DNA of the CDR3: TGTGCCAGCAGCGGACGGACGGTCTATAATTCACCCCTCCACTTT. Its protein is CASSGRTVYNSPLHF. The chain is built from TRBV3-1 and TRBJ1-6; D unresolved. V lost 5 bases and J 3 bases, leaving 11 bases between the germline ends. Germline CDR1 reads LGHDT; CDR2 reads YNNKEL (reference sequence). The CDR3 is 15 residues long.